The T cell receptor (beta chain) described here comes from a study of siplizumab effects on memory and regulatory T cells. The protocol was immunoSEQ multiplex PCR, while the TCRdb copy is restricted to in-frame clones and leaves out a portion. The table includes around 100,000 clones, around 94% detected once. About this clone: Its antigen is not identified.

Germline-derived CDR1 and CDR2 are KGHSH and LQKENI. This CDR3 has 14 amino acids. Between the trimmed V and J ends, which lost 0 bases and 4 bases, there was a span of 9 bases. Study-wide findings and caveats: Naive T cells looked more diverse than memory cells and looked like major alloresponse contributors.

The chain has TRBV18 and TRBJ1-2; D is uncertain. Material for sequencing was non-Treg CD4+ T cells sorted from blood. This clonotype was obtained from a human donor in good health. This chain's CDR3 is CASSPPSPGYGYTF. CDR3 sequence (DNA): TGTGCCAGCTCACCACCGTCCCCTGGCTATGGCTACACCTTC.